The sequence of this TCR beta chain was determined in a study of cytomegalovirus exposure and HLA in healthy donors. 60 Vbeta and 13 Jbeta primers were used in PCR. The assay was immunoSEQ multiplex PCR, and TCRdb's table has in-frame clones only and misses some. The table includes around 130,000 clones, over 70% detected once. Germline values: CDR1 MDHEN, CDR2 SYDVKM. The V end lost 8 bases, the J end lost 0 bases, and 20 bases lay between the germline ends. The CDR3 has 17 amino acids. V and J are TRBV28 and TRBJ2-1, with a possible D match to TRBD1 (6 bases). This receptor was identified in a woman aged 40-49 years in good health and CMV-seropositive. Material: PBMCs. The CDR3 nucleotides are TGTGCCAGCCACCACCCTCAGGGGCCCATCTCCTACAATGAGCAGTTCTTC. This translates into CASHHPQGPISYNEQFF.